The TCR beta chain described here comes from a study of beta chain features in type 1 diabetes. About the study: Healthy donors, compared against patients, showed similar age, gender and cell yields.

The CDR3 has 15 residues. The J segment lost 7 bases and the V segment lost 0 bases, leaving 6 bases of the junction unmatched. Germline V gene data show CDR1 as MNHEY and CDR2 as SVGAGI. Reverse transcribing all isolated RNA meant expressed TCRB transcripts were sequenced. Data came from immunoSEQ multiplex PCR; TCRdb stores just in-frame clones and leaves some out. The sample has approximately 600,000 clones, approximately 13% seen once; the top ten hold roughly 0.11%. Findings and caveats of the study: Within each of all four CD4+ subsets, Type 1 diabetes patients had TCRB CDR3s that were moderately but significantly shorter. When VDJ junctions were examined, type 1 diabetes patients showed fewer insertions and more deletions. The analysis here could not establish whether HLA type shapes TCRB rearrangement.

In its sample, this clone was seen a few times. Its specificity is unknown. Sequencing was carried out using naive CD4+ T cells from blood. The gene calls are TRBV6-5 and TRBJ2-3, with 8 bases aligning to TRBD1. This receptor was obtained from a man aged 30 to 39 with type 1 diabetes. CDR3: CASSYSGQGKNTQYF. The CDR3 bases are TGTGCCAGCAGTTACTCCGGACAGGGTAAAAATACGCAGTATTTT.